A single sample is the source of the 4 T cell receptor beta chains below, sequenced in a study of T cell responses to AZD1222 COVID-19 vaccine (TCRdb year 2021). What this sample's time point label stands for: baseline before first vaccination. Libraries were constructed by the immunoSEQ multiplex PCR assay. TCRdb limited this immuneACCESS table to in-frame rearrangements with V and J called. A share of clones is missing; checked studies link under half to unresolved V genes, and the rest is unexplained. The sample yields tens of thousands of clones; about 90% were counted once. The top ten clonotypes cover 4.9% of the sample. This sample comprised peripheral blood, obtained on day 0 of AZD1222 vaccination. All receptors come from an adult in good health.

The chain uses TRBV5-5 and TRBJ2-2; weak D call: TRBD1 (6 bases). Germline V gene data show CDR1 as SGHKS and CDR2 as YYEKEE (reference sequence). The CDR3 extends over 16 amino acids. Trimming cost V 4 bases and J 5 bases, with 18 bases left between them. CDR3 sequence: CASSLGQTAGTGELFF. The CDR3 bases are TGTGCCAGCAGCCTAGGACAGACCGCGGGTACCGGGGAGCTGTTTTTT.

The rearrangement links TRBV5-1 to TRBJ2-1, with D possibly TRBD1 on 6 matching bases. The CDR3 has 14 residues. V lost 1 base and J lost 10, with 15 bases in between. CDR1 is SGHRS and CDR2 is YFSETQ in the germline V gene. CDR3 residues: CASSLRAGGREQFF. The CDR3 DNA is TGCGCCAGCAGCTTGCGGGCTGGGGGCCGGGAGCAGTTCTTC.

The rearrangement joins TRBV30 to TRBJ2-3; 14 nucleotides line up with TRBD2. The CDR3 is 14 amino acids. Trimming cost V 5 bases and J 4 bases; bases outside gene matches: 2. CDR1 and CDR2 (germline): GTSNPN, SVGIG (reference sequence). The DNA for the CDR3 is TGTGCCTGGGGGACTAGCGGGGGACCAGATACGCAGTATTTT. Its protein product is CAWGTSGGPDTQYF.

The chain uses TRBV18 and TRBJ1-5, with 10 bases identical to TRBD1. Germline loops: CDR1 KGHSH, CDR2 LQKENI. The CDR3 is 17 residues long. The junction had 5 bases not matched to a gene; V was cut back by 1 base and J by 2 bases. The DNA of the CDR3 is TGTGCCAGCTCACCACGGGGGACAGGGGCGGGCAATCAGCCCCAGCATTTT. It encodes CASSPRGTGAGNQPQHF. Complete variable domain (other parts from reference TRBV18 and TRBJ1-5): NAGVMQNPRHLVRRRGQEARLRCSPMKGHSHVYWYRQLPEEGLKFMVYLQKENIIDESGMPKERFSAEFPKEGPSILRIQQVVRGDSAAYFCASSPRGTGAGNQPQHFGDGTRLSIL.